The clone carrying this T cell receptor beta chain was seen ten or more times. Antigen unknown. These data are taken from a study of blood T cells in healthy people across ages. Total RNA extraction produced at least 5 micrograms (per sample) for the study. Combining a sample-barcoded 5' primer with a J-beta primer mix, a second PCR ran for roughly 6 to 12 cycles. Using its own MiXCR run on the 5' RACE reads, TCRdb lists one record per CDR3 protein. The data contain roughly 900,000 distinct CDR3 sequences, more than 25% of them singletons. Whole-study findings and limits: A strong correlation between TCR beta diversity and naive T cell percentage was seen. Higher diversity and more naive CD4+ cells were features of long-lived donors, compared to aged donors.

CDR1 is LNHNV, CDR2 YYDKDF, per germline (reference sequence). The CDR3 length is 14 residues. V lost 0 bases and J lost 2, with 7 bases in between. Material: blood. This clonotype was sampled from a woman of 80 years or more in good health. The rearrangement joins TRBV15 to TRBJ1-2; perhaps TRBD1 as D (5 bases). CDR3 DNA: TGTGCCACCAGCAGAGATCGGGGGAACTATGGCTACACCTTC. It specifies CATSRDRGNYGYTF. The full variable domain, its missing parts supplied by reference TRBV15 and TRBJ1-2, is DAMVIQNPRYQVTQFGKPVTLSCSQTLNHNVMYWYQQKSSQAPKLLFHYYDKDFNNEADTPDNFQSRRPNTSFCFLDIRSPGLGDTAMYLCATSRDRGNYGYTFGSGTRLTVV.